This T cell receptor beta chain was recovered during a study of shared clonotypes between healthy human individuals. Study information: A few men and two women, aged 18 to 49, were donors.

Findings and caveats of the study: Non-shared clonotypes displayed generation probabilities falling below those of clonotypes present in all four donors.

This CDR3 has 17 residues. Germline V lookup: CDR1 SGHDT, CDR2 YYEEEE. V was shortened by 4 bases and J by 5 bases, with 19 bases between the two germline ends. This clone was seen a single time. The antigen remains undetermined. Libraries were prepared by immunoSEQ multiplex PCR; TCRdb keeps only in-frame clonotypes and omits some of them. In the table there are around 2.1 million clones, 90% to 97% of which are singletons. Sequencing input: naive CD4+ T cells sorted from blood. Subset denoted: CD45RA+ positively selected. The chain employs TRBV5-6 and TRBJ1-6; a possible D gene is TRBD1 (5 bases). This sequence was found in a man younger than 30 in good health. This chain's CDR3 is CASSTLGREINNSPLHF. The CDR3 DNA follows: TGTGCCAGCAGCACTCTGGGCAGGGAAATTAATAATTCACCCCTCCACTTT.